This passage covers 25 T cell receptor beta chains from one sample sequenced in a study of blood T cell repertoires in COVID-19. Libraries were prepared by immunoSEQ multiplex PCR; TCRdb keeps only in-frame clonotypes and omits some of them. The sample holds approximately 75,000 clones, more than 85% seen once. The specimen sequenced was peripheral blood. These receptors were obtained from a man aged 55 to 70 with acute or convalescent COVID-19.

The chain uses TRBV30 and TRBJ1-3, with 7 bases identical to TRBD1. Germline values: CDR1 GTSNPN, CDR2 SVGIG (reference sequence). CDR3 size: 17 residues. Losses at the gene ends were 2 bases for V and 0 bases for J; bases not matched to a gene: 10. The CDR3 loop reads CAWSRFKGASSGNTIYF. For the CDR3, the DNA is TGTGCCTGGAGTCGGTTTAAGGGGGCTAGCTCTGGAAACACCATATATTTT.

The chain joins TRBV5-1 to TRBJ1-1; D not resolved. Trimming removed 2 bases at V and 1 base at J, with 12 bases between. Germline V gene lookup returns CDR1 SGHRS and CDR2 YFSETQ. This CDR3 spans 15 amino acids. The DNA of the CDR3 is TGCGCCAGCAGCTTATCGTGGCAGGCGAACACTGAAGCTTTCTTT. Protein: CASSLSWQANTEAFF.

The chain carries TRBV15 and TRBJ2-3, with D possibly TRBD1 on 7 matching bases. CDR3 length: 16 residues. Germline lookup yields CDR1 LNHNV and CDR2 YYDKDF (reference sequence). Trimming removed 0 bases at V and 7 bases at J, with 17 bases between. The CDR3 here is CATSRDGGGDQYTQYF. DNA of the CDR3: TGTGCCACCAGCAGAGATGGAGGGGGCGACCAATATACGCAGTATTTT. Variable domain in full (rest from reference TRBV15 and TRBJ2-3): DAMVIQNPRYQVTQFGKPVTLSCSQTLNHNVMYWYQQKSSQAPKLLFHYYDKDFNNEADTPDNFQSRRPNTSFCFLDIRSPGLGDTAMYLCATSRDGGGDQYTQYFGPGTRLTVL.

The chain joins TRBV10-1 to TRBJ1-6; the D is unclear. Germline lookup yields CDR1 WNHNN and CDR2 SYGVQD (reference sequence). The CDR3 extends over 13 amino acids. Trimming left V 11 bases short and J 10 bases short, with 18 bases between. CDR3 nucleotide sequence: TGCGCCGTCTGTATCTGGTTCGGGTCACCCCTCCACTTT. This codes for CAVCIWFGSPLHF.

This clone was found once. The genes are TRBV9 and TRBJ1-1; TRBD1 aligns across 7 bases. Germline loops: CDR1 SGDLS, CDR2 YYNGEE. CDR3 size: 13 residues. Trimming cost V 3 bases and J 4 bases; bases outside gene matches: 3. The CDR3 coding sequence is TGTGCCAGCAGCGAAGGGGGCACCACTGAAGCTTTCTTT. Translated, it gives CASSEGGTTEAFF.

V gene TRBV5-1 combines with J gene TRBJ2-7; 9 bases fit TRBD1. Looked up from germline, CDR1 is SGHRS and CDR2 is YFSETQ. V lost 3 bases to trimming and J lost 9 bases; unmatched junction nucleotides: 13. The CDR3 consists of 15 residues. Here the CDR3 reads CASSSSGTGLVGQYF. In DNA form, the CDR3 reads TGCGCCAGCAGCTCCTCCGGGACAGGGCTTGTTGGGCAGTACTTC.

The chain uses TRBV7-6 and TRBJ2-7; 9 nucleotides agree with TRBD1. This CDR3 region has 15 residues. CDR1 is SGHVS and CDR2 is FNYEAQ in the germline V gene. Trimming cost V 0 bases and J 4 bases; bases outside gene matches: 4. The CDR3 spells CASSLAVGQGYEQYF. CDR3 coding DNA: TGTGCCAGCAGCTTAGCCGTGGGACAGGGTTACGAGCAGTACTTC.

For the CDR3, the DNA is TGCGCCAGCAGCTTACAGGGGGACCTATCCTACGAGCAGTACTTC. Protein: CASSLQGDLSYEQYF. The rearrangement joins TRBV5-1 to TRBJ2-7; 8 positions match TRBD1. This CDR3 region has 15 residues. Trimming took 2 bases from V and 1 from J; bases not matched to a gene: 5. The germline CDR1 and CDR2 sequences are SGHRS and YFSETQ.

CDR3 region: CASSSAGVATDTQYF. The CDR3 DNA sequence: TGTGCCAGCAGTTCAGCGGGGGTGGCCACAGATACGCAGTATTTT. The chain employs TRBV28 and TRBJ2-3; 8 bases are shared with TRBD2. After removal of 4 bases from V and 2 bases from J, the junction contained 5 bases not matched to a gene. CDR3 length: 15 amino acids. Germline CDR1 MDHEN, CDR2 SYDVKM.

Points on this clone: Other DNA sequences in the sample encode the same CDR3. CDR3 protein: CASSGTGYEQYF. As DNA, the CDR3 is TGTGCCAGCAGCGGGACAGGGTACGAGCAGTACTTC. The V and J genes are TRBV2 and TRBJ2-7; 9 bases are a match to TRBD1. This CDR3 is built from 12 residues. Unmatched junction bases numbered 1, after V lost 6 bases and J lost 4 bases. Germline V gene sequence: CDR1 SNHLY, CDR2 FYNNEI.

The genes are TRBV5-8 and TRBJ1-5; D is unclear. V was trimmed by 2 bases and J by 3 bases, leaving 12 bases between them. This CDR3 has 15 amino acids. The germline V gene has CDR1 SGHTS and CDR2 YDEGEE. The DNA for the CDR3 is TGTGCCAGCAGCTTCCTCGGGATCGACAATCAGCCCCAGCATTTT. This encodes CASSFLGIDNQPQHF.

The gene calls are TRBV6-6 and TRBJ1-5; D gene unclear. CDR3 length: 14 residues. Germline CDR1 reads MNHNY; CDR2 reads SVGAGI (reference sequence). Deletions cut 2 bases from V and 0 bases from J, with 5 bases between. The CDR3 region is CASSYGDSNQPQHF. As DNA, the CDR3 is TGTGCCAGCAGTTACGGAGATAGCAATCAGCCCCAGCATTTT.

The chain is built from TRBV28 and TRBJ1-2, with D perhaps TRBD1 (6 bases). The CDR3 covers 15 residues. In germline, CDR1 is MDHEN, CDR2 SYDVKM. V dropped 3 bases and J dropped 8 bases, with 19 bases sitting between them. CDR3 sequence: CASSFRTAYWGGYTF. The CDR3 DNA is TGTGCCAGCAGTTTCCGGACAGCCTACTGGGGGGGCTACACCTTC.

This chain joins TRBV28 and TRBJ1-6, with 7 bases identical to TRBD1. Germline CDR1 is MDHEN and CDR2 is SYDVKM. The J segment lost 10 bases and the V segment lost 9 bases, leaving 12 bases of the junction unmatched. CDR3 length: 14 amino acids. This CDR3 reads CASNKGRGESPLHF. The CDR3 DNA reads TGTGCCAGTAATAAGGGCAGGGGGGAGTCACCCCTCCACTTT.

This chain joins TRBV7-8 and TRBJ1-4; no reliable D call. V was pared by 1 base and J by 3 bases, with 9 bases between. Looked up from germline, CDR1 is SGHVS and CDR2 is FQNEAQ. The CDR3 is 15 amino acids. This chain's CDR3 is CASSLGLGANEKLFF. The CDR3 DNA follows: TGTGCCAGCAGCTTAGGTTTAGGAGCTAATGAAAAACTGTTTTTT. Using reference TRBV7-8 and TRBJ1-4 for the parts outside the CDR3, the full variable domain is GAGVSQSPRYKVAKRGQDVALRCDPISGHVSLFWYQQALGQGPEFLTYFQNEAQLDKSGLPSDRFFAERPEGSVSTLKIQRTQQEDSAVYLCASSLGLGANEKLFFGSGTQLSVL.

V is TRBV5-1 and J is TRBJ2-5, with 7 bases aligning to TRBD1. V shed 4 bases and J 5 bases; nucleotides not matched to a gene: 8. Germline CDR1 is SGHRS and CDR2 is YFSETQ. The length of the CDR3 is 14 residues. CDR3 DNA: TGCGCCAGCAGCACCTGGGACAGCCGGGAGACCCAGTACTTC. It codes for CASSTWDSRETQYF.

The chain links TRBV20-1 to TRBJ2-5; the match to TRBD2 covers 8 bases. CDR1 and CDR2 (germline): DFQATT, SNEGSKA (reference sequence). The CDR3 runs to 15 residues. The V segment lost 3 bases and the J segment 5 bases; nucleotides outside the gene matches: 11. The CDR3 loop is CSASWAGGIGETQYF. CDR3 nucleotide sequence: TGCAGTGCTAGTTGGGCGGGAGGAATTGGGGAGACCCAGTACTTC.

V usage is TRBV7-9 and J usage is TRBJ1-6; possible D gene TRBD1, 6 bases. Trimming shortened V by 2 bases and J by 6 bases, and 11 bases separated the two germline ends. Germline CDR1 reads SEHNR; CDR2 reads FQNEAQ (reference sequence). There are 15 residues in the CDR3. CDR3 residues: CASSLKGHPNSPLHF. Here the CDR3 DNA reads TGTGCCAGCAGCTTAAAGGGACACCCTAATTCACCCCTCCACTTT.

The chain combines TRBV6-5 with TRBJ2-2, with D tentatively TRBD1 (5 bases). Germline CDR1 and CDR2: MNHEY and SVGAGI. V lost 10 bases and J lost 0, with 12 bases in between. The CDR3 spans 14 residues. CDR3 protein: CATLGHSNTGELFF. The DNA for the CDR3 is TGTGCCACCCTCGGACATTCGAACACCGGGGAGCTGTTTTTT.

V and J are TRBV5-6 and TRBJ1-5; 9 positions match TRBD1. Germline V CDR1 and CDR2: SGHDT, YYEEEE. The ends lost 3 bases at V and 7 bases at J; junction bases unmatched: 11. The CDR3 length is 16 residues. This CDR3 is CASSYRRTGVKQPQHF. The CDR3 DNA sequence: TGTGCCAGCAGCTACCGGAGGACAGGGGTAAAACAGCCCCAGCATTTT.

Only one count was recorded for this clone. The rearrangement links TRBV7-8 to TRBJ2-5, with 15 bases fitting TRBD2. The germline V gene has CDR1 SGHVS and CDR2 FQNEAQ. Germline trimming cut 5 bases from V and 0 bases from J; bases unmatched to any gene: 4. This CDR3 region has 17 residues. The CDR3 DNA reads as TGTGCCAGCAGCGGGGGGACTAGCGGGAGGCACCAAGAGACCCAGTACTTC. It is translated as CASSGGTSGRHQETQYF.

A word on this clone: Relative to the germline gene, one junction end is altered; a read error may explain this. This sequence joins TRBV15 and TRBJ1-2; 7 positions match TRBD1. Germline CDR1 and CDR2: LNHNV and YYDKDF (reference sequence). The length of the CDR3 is 14 residues. The CDR3 sequence: CATSRSGGNDGYTF. The CDR3 DNA is TGTGCCACCAGCAGGTCAGGGGGTAACGATGGCTACACCTTC. The complete variable domain, with remaining parts taken from reference TRBV15 and TRBJ1-2, reads DAMVIQNPRYQVTQFGKPVTLSCSQTLNHNVMYWYQQKSSQAPKLLFHYYDKDFNNEADTPDNFQSRRPNTSFCFLDIRSPGLGDTAMYLCATSRSGGNDGYTFGSGTRLTVV.

This chain joins TRBV30 and TRBJ1-6; a possible D gene is TRBD1 (6 bases). CDR3 length: 16 residues. Germline V gives CDR1 GTSNPN, CDR2 SVGIG (reference sequence). Trimming pared 5 bases from V and 7 bases from J, leaving 21 bases between. The CDR3 sequence: CAWDTFVGQINSPLHF. CDR3 DNA sequence: TGTGCCTGGGATACCTTCGTTGGACAGATAAATTCACCCCTCCACTTT. The full variable domain, its missing parts supplied by reference TRBV30 and TRBJ1-6, is SQTIHQWPATLVQPVGSPLSLECTVEGTSNPNLYWYRQAAGRGLQLLFYSVGIGQISSEVPQNLSASRPQDRQFILSSKKLLLSDSGFYLCAWDTFVGQINSPLHFGNGTRLTVT.

The chain combines TRBV12-5 with TRBJ2-1; perhaps TRBD1 as D (5 bases). CDR1 LGHNT and CDR2 FRNRAP come from the germline V gene. V lost 2 bases to trimming and J lost 2 bases, with 13 bases between them. This CDR3 is 16 amino acids long. In DNA, the CDR3 is TGTGCTAGTGGTTTGATACTGACAGCTACCTACAATGAGCAGTTCTTC. It encodes CASGLILTATYNEQFF.

This clone came up a few times. The V and J genes are TRBV29-1 and TRBJ1-1; a weak D match, TRBD1 (5 bases). The V end was cut by 4 bases, the J end by 1 base, with 10 bases between. Germline CDR1 and CDR2: SQVTM and ANQGSEA. This CDR3 comprises 13 residues. Here the CDR3 reads CSVVQGGNTEAFF. The CDR3 region has the DNA TGCAGCGTTGTCCAGGGCGGGAACACTGAAGCTTTCTTT. The variable domain in full, with the rest retrieved from reference TRBV29-1 and TRBJ1-1, is SAVISQKPSRDICQRGTSLTIQCQVDSQVTMMFWYRQQPGQSLTLIATANQGSEATYESGFVIDKFPISRPNLTFSTLTVSNMSPEDSSIYLCSVVQGGNTEAFFGQGTRLTVV.